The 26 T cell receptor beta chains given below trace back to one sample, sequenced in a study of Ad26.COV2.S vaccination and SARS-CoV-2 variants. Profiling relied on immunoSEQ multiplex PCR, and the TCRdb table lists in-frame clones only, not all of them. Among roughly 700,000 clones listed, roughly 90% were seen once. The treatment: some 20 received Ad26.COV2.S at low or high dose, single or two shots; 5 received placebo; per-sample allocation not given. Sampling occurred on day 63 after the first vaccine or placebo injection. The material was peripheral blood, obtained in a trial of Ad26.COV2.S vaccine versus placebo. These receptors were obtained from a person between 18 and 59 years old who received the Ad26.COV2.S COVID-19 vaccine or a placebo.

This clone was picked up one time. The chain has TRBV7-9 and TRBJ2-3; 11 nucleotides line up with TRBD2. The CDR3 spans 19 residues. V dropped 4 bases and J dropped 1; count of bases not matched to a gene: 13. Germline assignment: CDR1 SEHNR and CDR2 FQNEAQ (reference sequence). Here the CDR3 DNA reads TGTGCCAGCAGCTCCCTTAGCGGGGGGGCCGTAGTAGGCACAGATACGCAGTATTTT. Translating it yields CASSSLSGGAVVGTDTQYF.

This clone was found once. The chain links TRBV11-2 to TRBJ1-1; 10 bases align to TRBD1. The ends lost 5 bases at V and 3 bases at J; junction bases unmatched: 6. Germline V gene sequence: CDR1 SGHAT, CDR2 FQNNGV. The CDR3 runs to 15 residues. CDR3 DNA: TGTGCCAGCAGCCACGTGGGACAGGGGTACACTGAAGCTTTCTTT. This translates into CASSHVGQGYTEAFF.

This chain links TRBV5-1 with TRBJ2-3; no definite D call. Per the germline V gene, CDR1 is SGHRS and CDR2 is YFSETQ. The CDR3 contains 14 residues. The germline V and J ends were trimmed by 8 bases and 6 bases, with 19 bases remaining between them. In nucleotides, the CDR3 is TGCGCCAGTCGAGTCGAACCCGGTGGGGATACGCAGTATTTT. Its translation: CASRVEPGGDTQYF.

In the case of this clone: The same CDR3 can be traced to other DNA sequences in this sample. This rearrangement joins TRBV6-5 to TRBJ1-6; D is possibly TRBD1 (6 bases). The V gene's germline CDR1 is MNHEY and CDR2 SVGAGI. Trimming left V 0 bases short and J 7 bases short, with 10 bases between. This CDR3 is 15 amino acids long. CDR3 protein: CASSYSGGYNSPLHF. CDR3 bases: TGTGCCAGCAGTTACTCAGGGGGGTACAATTCACCCCTCCACTTT.

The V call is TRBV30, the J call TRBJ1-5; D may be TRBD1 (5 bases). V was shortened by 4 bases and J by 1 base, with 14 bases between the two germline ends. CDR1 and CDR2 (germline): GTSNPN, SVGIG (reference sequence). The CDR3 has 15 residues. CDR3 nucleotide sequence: TGTGCCTGGAACCGGGGGGAGTTGAGCAATCAGCCCCAGCATTTT. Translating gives CAWNRGELSNQPQHF.

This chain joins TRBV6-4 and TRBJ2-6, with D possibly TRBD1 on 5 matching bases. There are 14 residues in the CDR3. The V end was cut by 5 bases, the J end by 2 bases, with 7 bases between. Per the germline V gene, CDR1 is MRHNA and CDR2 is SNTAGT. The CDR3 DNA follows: TGTGCCAGCAGTCCAGGGCCTGGGGCCAACGTCCTGACTTTC. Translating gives CASSPGPGANVLTF.

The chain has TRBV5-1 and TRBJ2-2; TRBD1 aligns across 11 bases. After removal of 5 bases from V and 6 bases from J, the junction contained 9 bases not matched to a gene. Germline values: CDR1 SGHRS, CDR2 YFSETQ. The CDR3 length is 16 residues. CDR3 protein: CASSRTGTGGSGELFF. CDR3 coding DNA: TGCGCCAGCAGTCGAACCGGGACAGGGGGTTCCGGGGAGCTGTTTTTT.

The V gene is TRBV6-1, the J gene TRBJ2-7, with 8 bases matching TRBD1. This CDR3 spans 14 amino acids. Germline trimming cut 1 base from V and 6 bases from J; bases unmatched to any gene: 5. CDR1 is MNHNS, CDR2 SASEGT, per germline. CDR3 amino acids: CASSEGDRRVEQYF. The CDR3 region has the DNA TGTGCCAGCAGTGAAGGGGACAGGCGAGTCGAGCAGTACTTC.

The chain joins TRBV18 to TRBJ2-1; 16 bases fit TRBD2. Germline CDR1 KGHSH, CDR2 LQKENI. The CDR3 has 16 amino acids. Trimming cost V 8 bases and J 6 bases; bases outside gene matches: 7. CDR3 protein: CASHAGTSGGGNEQFF. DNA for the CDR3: TGTGCCAGCCACGCTGGGACTAGCGGGGGGGGCAATGAGCAGTTCTTC. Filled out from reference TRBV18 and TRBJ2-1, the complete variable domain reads NAGVMQNPRHLVRRRGQEARLRCSPMKGHSHVYWYRQLPEEGLKFMVYLQKENIIDESGMPKERFSAEFPKEGPSILRIQQVVRGDSAAYFCASHAGTSGGGNEQFFGPGTRLTVL.

As DNA, the CDR3 is TGTGCCAGCAGTAACCGACAGGGAATGACGAACACCGGGGAGCTGTTTTTT. Translated: CASSNRQGMTNTGELFF. The V gene is TRBV27, the J gene TRBJ2-2; 7 bases are shared with TRBD1. V lost 5 bases and J lost 0; bases outside the gene matches: 9. The CDR3 has 17 amino acids. Germline V gene sequence: CDR1 MNHEY, CDR2 SMNVEV (reference sequence).

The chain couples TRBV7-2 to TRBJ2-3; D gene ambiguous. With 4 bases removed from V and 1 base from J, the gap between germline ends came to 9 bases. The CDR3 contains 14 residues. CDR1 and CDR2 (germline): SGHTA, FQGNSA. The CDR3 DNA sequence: TGTGCCAGCAGCTGGTTAGGACGCACAGATACGCAGTATTTT. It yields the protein CASSWLGRTDTQYF.

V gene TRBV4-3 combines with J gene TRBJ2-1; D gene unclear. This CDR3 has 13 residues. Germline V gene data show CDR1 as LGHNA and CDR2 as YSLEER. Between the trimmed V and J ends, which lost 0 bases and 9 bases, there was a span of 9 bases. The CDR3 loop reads CASSQEEVGEQFF. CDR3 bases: TGCGCCAGCAGCCAAGAGGAAGTTGGTGAGCAGTTCTTC.

This chain's CDR3 is CASSSTGTSGGTQYF. The CDR3 DNA reads as TGTGCCAGCAGCTCTACCGGGACTAGCGGGGGGACGCAGTATTTT. The genes are TRBV7-3 and TRBJ2-3; 15 nucleotides match TRBD2. This CDR3 spans 15 amino acids. V trimming: 4 bases; J trimming: 9 bases; junction bases outside the gene matches: 5. Per germline, CDR1 SGHTA and CDR2 FQGTGA.

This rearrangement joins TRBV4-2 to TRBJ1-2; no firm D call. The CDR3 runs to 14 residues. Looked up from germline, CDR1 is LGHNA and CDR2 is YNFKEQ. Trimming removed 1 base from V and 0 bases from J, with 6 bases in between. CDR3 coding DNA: TGTGCCAGCAGCCAAGCTGGAGCTAACTATGGCTACACCTTC. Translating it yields CASSQAGANYGYTF.

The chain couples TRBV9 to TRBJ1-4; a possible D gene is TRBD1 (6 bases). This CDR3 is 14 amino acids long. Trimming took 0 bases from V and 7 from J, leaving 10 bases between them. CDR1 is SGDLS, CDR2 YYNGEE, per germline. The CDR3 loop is CASSVGGQSEKLFF. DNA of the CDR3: TGTGCCAGCAGCGTAGGGGGGCAGAGTGAAAAACTGTTTTTT. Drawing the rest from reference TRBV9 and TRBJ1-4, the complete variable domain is DSGVTQTPKHLITATGQRVTLRCSPRSGDLSVYWYQQSLDQGLQFLIQYYNGEERAKGNILERFSAQQFPDLHSELNLSSLELGDSALYFCASSVGGQSEKLFFGSGTQLSVL.

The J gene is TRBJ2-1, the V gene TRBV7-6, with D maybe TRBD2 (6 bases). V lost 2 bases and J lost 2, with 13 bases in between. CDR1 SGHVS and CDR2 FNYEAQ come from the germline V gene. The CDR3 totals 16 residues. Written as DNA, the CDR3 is TGTGCCAGCAGCTTATATGGGGACTTCGCCTACAATGAGCAGTTCTTC. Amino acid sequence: CASSLYGDFAYNEQFF.

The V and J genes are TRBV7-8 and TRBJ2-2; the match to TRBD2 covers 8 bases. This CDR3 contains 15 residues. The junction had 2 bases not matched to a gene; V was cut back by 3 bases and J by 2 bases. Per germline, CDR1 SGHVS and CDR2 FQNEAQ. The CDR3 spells CASSFGGANTGELFF. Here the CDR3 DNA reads TGTGCCAGCAGCTTCGGGGGGGCTAACACCGGGGAGCTGTTTTTT.

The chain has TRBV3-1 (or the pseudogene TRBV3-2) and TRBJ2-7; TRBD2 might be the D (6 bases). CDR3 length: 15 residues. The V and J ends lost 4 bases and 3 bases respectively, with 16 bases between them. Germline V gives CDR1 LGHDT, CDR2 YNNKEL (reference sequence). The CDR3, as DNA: TGTGCCAGCAGCCCTCCGGGACTTCCCTTCTACGAGCAGTACTTC. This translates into CASSPPGLPFYEQYF.

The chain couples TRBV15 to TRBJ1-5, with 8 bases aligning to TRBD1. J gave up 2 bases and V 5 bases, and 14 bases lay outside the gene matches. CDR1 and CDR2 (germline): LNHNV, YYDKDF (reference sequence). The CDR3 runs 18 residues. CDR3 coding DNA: TGTGCCACCAGCGGATACCTACAGGGGGTGCGTCGCAATCAGCCCCAGCATTTT. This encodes CATSGYLQGVRRNQPQHF.

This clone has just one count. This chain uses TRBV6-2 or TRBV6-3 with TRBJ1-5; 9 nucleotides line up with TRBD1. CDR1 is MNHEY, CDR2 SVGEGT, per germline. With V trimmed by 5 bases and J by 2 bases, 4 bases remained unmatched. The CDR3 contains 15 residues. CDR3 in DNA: TGTGCCAGCAGTCCGGACAGGGGCGGCAATCAGCCCCAGCATTTT. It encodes CASSPDRGGNQPQHF.

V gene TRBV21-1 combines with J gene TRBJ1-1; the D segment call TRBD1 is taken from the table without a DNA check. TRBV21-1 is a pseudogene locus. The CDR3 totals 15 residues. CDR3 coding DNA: TGTGCCAGCAGCAAAGCGGAAGACATGAACACTGAAGCTTTCTTT. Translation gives CASSKAEDMNTEAFF.

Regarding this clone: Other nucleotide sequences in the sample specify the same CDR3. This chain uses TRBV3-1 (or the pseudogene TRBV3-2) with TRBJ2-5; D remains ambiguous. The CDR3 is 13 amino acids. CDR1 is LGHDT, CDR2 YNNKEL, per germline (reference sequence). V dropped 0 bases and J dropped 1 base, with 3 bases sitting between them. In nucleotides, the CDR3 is TGTGCCAGCAGCCAAGAAGGCCAAGAGACCCAGTACTTC. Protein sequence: CASSQEGQETQYF.

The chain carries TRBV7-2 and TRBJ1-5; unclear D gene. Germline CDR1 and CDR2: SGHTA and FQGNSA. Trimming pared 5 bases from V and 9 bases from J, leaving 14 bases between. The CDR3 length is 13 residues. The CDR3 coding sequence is TGTGCCAGCAGCCGGGTCCGAATCGGGCCCCAGCATTTT. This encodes CASSRVRIGPQHF.

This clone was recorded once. Here the CDR3 reads CATSGPGALETQYF. The CDR3 region has the DNA TGTGCCACCAGTGGCCCGGGAGCTTTGGAGACCCAGTACTTC. V is TRBV24-1 and J is TRBJ2-5; maybe TRBD2 (6 bases). Germline CDR1 and CDR2: KGHDR and SFDVKD. This CDR3 has 14 amino acids. V lost 5 bases, J lost 5 bases, and 14 bases lay in between.

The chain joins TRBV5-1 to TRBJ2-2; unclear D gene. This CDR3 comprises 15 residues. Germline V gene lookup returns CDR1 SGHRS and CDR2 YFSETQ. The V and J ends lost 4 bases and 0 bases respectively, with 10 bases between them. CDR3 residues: CASSPAVTNTGELFF. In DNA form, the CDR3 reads TGCGCCAGCAGCCCCGCGGTAACGAACACCGGGGAGCTGTTTTTT. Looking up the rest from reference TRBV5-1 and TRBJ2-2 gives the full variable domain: KAGVTQTPRYLIKTRGQQVTLSCSPISGHRSVSWYQQTPGQGLQFLFEYFSETQRNKGNFPGRFSGRQFSNSRSEMNVSTLELGDSALYLCASSPAVTNTGELFFGEGSRLTVL.

Here the CDR3 reads CASSSGQGGEKLFF. The CDR3 bases are TGTGCCAGCAGCTCGGGACAGGGTGGAGAAAAACTGTTTTTT. The rearrangement joins TRBV7-6 to TRBJ1-4; 9 nucleotides line up with TRBD1. Germline V CDR1 and CDR2: SGHVS, FNYEAQ. Germline trimming cut 4 bases from V and 8 bases from J; bases unmatched to any gene: 5. The CDR3 runs to 14 residues.